Below, 26 T cell receptor beta chains from the same sample are listed, as sequenced in a study of regulatory T cells in long-lasting Graves disease. The time point was: newly diagnosed GD, antithyroid drugs for less than 3 months. PBMC-extracted RNA yielded the TCR library. Construction of the TCR beta libraries employed iRepertoire HTBI primers in conjunction with Arm-PCR of CDR3 regions. TCRdb re-called the multiplex PCR reads with MiXCR, one entry per CDR3 protein. The data contain around 250,000 distinct CDR3 sequences, 20% to 25% of them singletons. The specimen was peripheral blood mononuclear cells (PBMCs), collected at new diagnosis, from a patient treated with antithyroid drugs. The receptors derive from a female donor with Graves disease.

This clonotype was detected many times. The J gene is TRBJ2-2, the V gene TRBV7-2; the D gene is possibly TRBD1 (6 bases). Looked up from germline, CDR1 is SGHTA and CDR2 is FQGNSA. V dropped 7 bases and J dropped 0 bases, with 15 bases sitting between them. The CDR3 has 16 residues. CDR3 DNA sequence: TGTGCCAGCAACAAAGTCCCAGGGGCGAACACCGGGGAGCTGTTTTTT. The encoded protein is CASNKVPGANTGELFF. Full variable domain (outside the CDR3, taken from reference TRBV7-2 and TRBJ2-2): GAGVSQSPSNKVTEKGKDVELRCDPISGHTALYWYRQSLGQGLEFLIYFQGNSAPDKSGLPSDRFSAERTGGSVSTLTIQRTQQEDSAVYLCASNKVPGANTGELFFGEGSRLTVL.

J is TRBJ2-4 and V is TRBV5-6, with D perhaps given as TRBD1 or TRBD2 (5 bases each). Germline values: CDR1 SGHDT, CDR2 YYEEEE. Deletions cut 4 bases from V and 0 bases from J, with 14 bases between. The CDR3 is made up of 16 amino acids. The CDR3 region is CASSEPGPLAKNIQYF. The CDR3 region has the DNA TGTGCCAGCAGCGAACCGGGGCCCCTAGCCAAAAACATTCAGTACTTC.

This clonotype was picked up a small number of times. The chain employs TRBV11-2 and TRBJ1-5; D is unclear. Germline V gene data show CDR1 as SGHAT and CDR2 as FQNNGV. The CDR3 is 15 amino acids. The V end lost 5 bases, the J end lost 6 bases, and 17 bases lay between the germline ends. This CDR3 is CASSLGLGRSQPQHF. The CDR3 nucleotides are TGTGCCAGCAGCCTGGGCCTGGGCAGGAGTCAGCCCCAGCATTTT.

This clonotype turned up a few times. This sequence joins TRBV10-3 and TRBJ1-1, with D possibly TRBD1 on 6 matching bases. Trimming removed 3 bases from V and 1 base from J, with 12 bases in between. CDR3 size: 15 residues. Germline lookup yields CDR1 ENHRY and CDR2 SYGVKD. As DNA, the CDR3 is TGTGCCATCAGTGATCTACCGGGACAGAACACTGAAGCTTTCTTT. Protein product: CAISDLPGQNTEAFF.

This clonotype was observed many times. The J gene is TRBJ2-2, the V gene TRBV5-4; the D gene could be TRBD1 or TRBD2 (6 bases each). V lost 0 bases, J lost 6 bases, and 12 bases lay in between. The CDR3 spans 15 residues. The germline CDR1 and CDR2 sequences are SGHNT and YYREEE (reference sequence). Here the CDR3 reads CASSLAGAKAGELFF. CDR3 coding DNA: TGTGCCAGCAGCTTGGCGGGGGCAAAGGCCGGGGAGCTGTTTTTT.

This clonotype was seen many times. The gene calls are TRBV2 and TRBJ1-2, with D possibly TRBD1 on 6 matching bases. Germline lookup yields CDR1 SNHLY and CDR2 FYNNEI. The germline V and J ends were trimmed by 8 bases and 4 bases, with 17 bases remaining between them. This CDR3 spans 14 amino acids. CDR3 bases: TGTGCCAGCCCTACGGGACATACACTCTATGGCTACACCTTC. It translates to CASPTGHTLYGYTF.

There are a few counts of this clonotype. This CDR3 reads CASSIQGNYEQYF. The CDR3 coding sequence is TGTGCCAGTAGTATCCAGGGGAACTACGAGCAGTACTTC. The chain recombines TRBV19 with TRBJ2-7; D is possibly TRBD1 (6 bases). V lost 3 bases to trimming and J lost 3 bases, with 9 bases between them. The CDR3 has 13 residues. Germline lookup yields CDR1 LNHDA and CDR2 SQIVND (reference sequence).

This clonotype was counted at least ten times. The J gene is TRBJ2-7, the V gene TRBV4-3; no clear D gene. CDR1 is LGHNA and CDR2 is YSLEER in the germline V gene. The CDR3 contains 12 residues. Trimming removed 6 bases at V and 4 bases at J, with 10 bases between. CDR3 sequence (DNA): TGCGCCAGCAGGAACGGACGGTACGAGCAGTACTTC. Protein product: CASRNGRYEQYF.

This clonotype occurred many times. The chain joins TRBV10-3 to TRBJ2-1; a weak D match, TRBD2 (6 bases). The CDR3 totals 15 residues. CDR1 and CDR2 from the germline V gene are ENHRY and SYGVKD. V was cut by 7 bases and J by 8 bases, with 21 bases left in between. The CDR3, as DNA: TGTGCCATCAAAAGTAGCGGCGGTAGAATCGATGAGCAGTTCTTC. It is translated as CAIKSSGGRIDEQFF.

As concerns this clonotype: Being one base from a much bigger clone, this may be a read error. V gene TRBV29-1 combines with J gene TRBJ1-1; no firm D call. Deletions cut 0 bases from V and 4 bases from J, with 12 bases between. CDR3 length: 14 amino acids. The germline gives CDR1 SQVTM, CDR2 ANQGSEA. The CDR3 reads CSVEDFLDSTEAFF. CDR3 in DNA: TGCAGCGTTGAAGATTTCCTGGATAGCACTGAAGCTTTCTTT.

The table lists this clonotype with many counts. This chain links TRBV7-8 with TRBJ2-2, with 10 positions matching TRBD1. The V gene end was trimmed by 4 bases and the J gene end by 7 bases; junction bases not matched to a gene: 6. CDR3 length: 15 residues. The germline gives CDR1 SGHVS, CDR2 FQNEAQ. Here the CDR3 reads CASSSGQGSVGELFF. CDR3 sequence (DNA): TGTGCCAGCAGCTCGGGACAGGGGAGTGTCGGGGAGCTGTTTTTT.

This clonotype was found a few times. This chain uses TRBV7-2 with TRBJ2-3; 11 nucleotides match TRBD2. This CDR3 is built from 17 residues. Germline trimming cut 0 bases from V and 1 base from J; bases unmatched to any gene: 3. Germline CDR1 reads SGHTA; CDR2 reads FQGNSA. Here the CDR3 DNA reads TGTGCCAGCAGCTTAGCTACTAGCGGGGGAGGCACAGATACGCAGTATTTT. It specifies CASSLATSGGGTDTQYF.

This clonotype was picked up many times. One end of the junction is discordant with germline, which a read error may explain. V is TRBV5-1 and J is TRBJ1-2; possibly TRBD1 for D (5 bases). The CDR3 is 13 amino acids. Per the germline V gene, CDR1 is SGHRS and CDR2 is YFSETQ. The CDR3 sequence: CASSPGTFYGYTF. CDR3 sequence (DNA): TGTGCCAGCAGTCCCGGGACTTTCTATGGCTACACCTTC.

This clonotype was seen many times. This chain joins TRBV20-1 and TRBJ2-7, with D uncertain. The CDR3 sequence is 13 residues long. Trimming stripped 3 bases from V and 3 bases from J, with 12 bases between. CDR1 and CDR2 (germline): DFQATT, SNEGSKA (reference sequence). CDR3 DNA: TGCAGTGCTAGCTCTGGGTTTAACTACGAGCAGTACTTC. Amino acids: CSASSGFNYEQYF.

This clonotype was picked up one time. This likely stems from a read error, as it lies one base from a far larger clone. This chain links TRBV7-8 with TRBJ2-1; weak D call: TRBD2 (6 bases). The V gene's germline CDR1 is SGHVS and CDR2 FQNEAQ. This CDR3 has 15 residues. V was cut by 5 bases and J by 10 bases, with 21 bases left in between. CDR3 sequence reads: CASSAGGAVSYEQFF. The CDR3, as DNA: TGTGCCAGCAGCGCCGGAGGGGCCGTCTCCTACGAGCAGTTCTTC.

With respect to this clonotype: A single base separates this from a much larger clone, so it may be a read error. The final CDR3 position lacks the conserved phenylalanine or tryptophan, pointing to a likely read error. This chain connects TRBV6-2 or TRBV6-3 to TRBJ2-7; 16 nucleotides agree with TRBD2. CDR3 size: 16 residues. Germline V gene lookup returns CDR1 MNHEY and CDR2 SVGEGT. Trimming took 5 bases from V and 7 from J; bases not matched to a gene: 8. CDR3 residues: CASSVGLAGGPKEQYS. For the CDR3, the DNA is TGTGCCAGCAGTGTGGGACTAGCGGGGGGGCCGAAAGAGCAGTACTCC.

This clonotype was seen only a few times. J is TRBJ1-1 and V is TRBV4-3; TRBD1 is a possible D gene (5 bases). The V gene lost 0 bases and the J gene lost 6 bases, with 17 bases spanning the gap. The CDR3 covers 16 residues. CDR1 and CDR2 (germline): LGHNA, YSLEER. The CDR3, as DNA: TGCGCCAGCAGCCAAGATCCCCAGGGTTCGTGGGCTGAAGCTTTCTTT. Encoded protein: CASSQDPQGSWAEAFF.

Ten or more counts support this clonotype. V is TRBV5-1 and J is TRBJ2-7; D may match TRBD1 or TRBD2 (5 bases each). V was shortened by 6 bases and J by 1 base, with 14 bases between the two germline ends. There are 14 residues in the CDR3. Germline V gene data show CDR1 as SGHRS and CDR2 as YFSETQ. The CDR3 nucleotides are TGCGCCAGCAAGGAGAGGGACCCATCCTACGAGCAGTACTTC. This sequence encodes CASKERDPSYEQYF.

Details on this clonotype: A much more abundant neighbour one base away suggests this may be a read error. V usage is TRBV7-2 and J usage is TRBJ2-3; the D gene is possibly TRBD1 (7 bases). The CDR3 has 15 amino acids. Germline lookup yields CDR1 SGHTA and CDR2 FQGNSA. The CDR3 loop reads CASRRQGTSTDTHYF. The CDR3 bases are TGTGCCAGCAGGCGACAGGGAACTAGCACAGATACGCACTATTTT. The full variable domain, completed using reference TRBV7-2 and TRBJ2-3, is GAGVSQSPSNKVTEKGKDVELRCDPISGHTALYWYRQSLGQGLEFLIYFQGNSAPDKSGLPSDRFSAERTGGSVSTLTIQRTQQEDSAVYLCASRRQGTSTDTHYFGPGTRLTVL.

This chain uses TRBV4-2 with TRBJ2-5; 8 bases are shared with TRBD2. In germline, CDR1 is LGHNA, CDR2 YNFKEQ. The CDR3 is 15 residues long. V was clipped by 1 base and J by 2 bases; unmatched bases: 3. CDR3 sequence reads: CASSQGLASQETQYF. The CDR3, as DNA: TGTGCCAGCAGCCAAGGACTAGCGTCACAAGAGACCCAGTACTTC.

A note on this clonotype: A clone one base away is much larger, so this may be a read error. The CDR3 nucleotides are TGCAGCGGCGGACAGAATATTAACAATGGGCAGTTCTTC. This sequence encodes CSGGQNINNGQFF. The genes are TRBV29-1 and TRBJ2-1; D perhaps matches TRBD1 (6 bases). CDR1 is SQVTM, CDR2 ANQGSEA, per germline. The length of the CDR3 is 13 residues.

The chain is built from TRBV5-1 and TRBJ2-1; D might be TRBD1 or TRBD2, each matching 5 bases. The CDR3 is made up of 13 amino acids. Germline loops: CDR1 SGHRS, CDR2 YFSETQ. Trimming took 2 bases from V and 4 from J, leaving 7 bases between them. The CDR3 loop is CASSFWGYNEQFF. For the CDR3, the DNA is TGCGCCAGCAGCTTTTGGGGGTACAATGAGCAGTTCTTC. Variable domain in full (rest from reference TRBV5-1 and TRBJ2-1): KAGVTQTPRYLIKTRGQQVTLSCSPISGHRSVSWYQQTPGQGLQFLFEYFSETQRNKGNFPGRFSGRQFSNSRSEMNVSTLELGDSALYLCASSFWGYNEQFFGPGTRLTVL.

The sample holds many counts of this clonotype. The chain carries TRBV12-3 or TRBV12-4 and TRBJ2-1; 7 nucleotides agree with TRBD2. With 7 bases clipped from V and 7 bases from J, the junction kept 13 bases outside the gene matches. The CDR3 has 15 residues. The CDR3 spells CASTRGGGRRNEQFF. The CDR3 DNA follows: TGTGCCAGCACCCGGGGAGGCGGGAGAAGGAATGAGCAGTTCTTC.

Ten or more counts support this clonotype. The chain uses TRBV29-1 and TRBJ2-5, with 11 bases lining up with TRBD1. The CDR3 sequence is 15 residues long. CDR1 is SQVTM and CDR2 is ANQGSEA in the germline V gene. V was clipped by 7 bases and J by 5 bases; unmatched bases: 12. In DNA, the CDR3 is TGCAGCGGGGCAAGGACAGGGGGCGGTGGGGAGACCCAGTACTTC. Its protein product is CSGARTGGGGETQYF.

In this sample, this clonotype turned up a few times. The V call is TRBV10-2, the J call TRBJ2-5, with a possible D match to TRBD2 (6 bases). CDR1 is WSHSY and CDR2 is SAAADI in the germline V gene. V gave up 10 bases and J gave up 5 bases, with 26 bases separating them. This CDR3 is 16 amino acids long. The DNA for the CDR3 is TGCGCCATACACGAAGGCGGGGCCCAGGCGGGGGAGACCCAGTACTTC. Its protein product is CAIHEGGAQAGETQYF.

In its sample, this clonotype was seen many times. The J gene is TRBJ1-2, the V gene TRBV5-4; D might be TRBD1 (5 bases). This CDR3 contains 14 residues. Germline V gives CDR1 SGHNT, CDR2 YYREEE (reference sequence). V was clipped by 1 base and J by 2 bases, with 9 bases between them. The CDR3 here is CASSLRGTNYGYTF. The CDR3 DNA sequence: TGTGCCAGCAGCTTGCGGGGGACGAACTATGGCTACACCTTC.